This TCR beta chain was captured in a study of graft-versus-host responses after intestinal transplantation. Across the whole study: Each transplant was multivisceral, liver-intestinal, or isolated intestinal.

Germline assignment: CDR1 LNHDA and CDR2 SQIVND (reference sequence). The V and J ends lost 5 bases and 10 bases respectively, with 17 bases between them. This CDR3 region has 14 residues. Findings of the study overall: Detection of GvH clones occurred in recipient marrow, and some had their first appearance in ileum or blood.

About this clone: Its matching antigen is unknown.

Assay used: immunoSEQ multiplex PCR; TCRdb lists only in-frame clones, some missing. The data hold 86,000 or so clones, with under 95% observed a single time. The TCR originated in a human donor who received an intestinal transplant. The gene calls are TRBV19 and TRBJ1-4; D remains unclear. This specimen was unstimulated CD8+ T cells sorted from spleen or lymph node cells, taken before intestinal transplant. Here the CDR3 reads CASSLEGTPGKLFF. The CDR3 DNA follows: TGTGCCAGTAGTCTGGAGGGAACGCCCGGAAAACTGTTTTTT.